This T cell receptor (beta chain) stems from a study of post-analysis software for immune sequencing data. Study-wide points: The five TRBV segments detected at higher frequency in patients than in controls included TRBV5-6, TRBV5-1 and TRBV20-1.

As to this clonotype: Its antigen is unknown. The junction differs from germline at one of its ends, possibly a read error.

The library was made from cDNA and included unique molecular identifiers. In TCRdb, the PCR reads were re-called with MiXCR into one record per CDR3 protein. This sample carries about 820,000 distinct CDR3 sequences, around 53% of them seen once, and the ten largest clones take 4.6%. The germline V gene has CDR1 SEHNR and CDR2 FQNEAQ (reference sequence). This CDR3 region has 15 residues. The sequenced sample consisted of blood. The TCR sequence derives from a girl between 10 and 17 years old with multiple sclerosis. The chain recombines TRBV7-9 with TRBJ1-6; a possible D gene is TRBD1 (5 bases). The CDR3: CVSSFGGSYNSPLHF. CDR3 nucleotides: TGTGTCAGCAGCTTTGGGGGCTCCTATAATTCACCCCTCCACTTT.